These 22 T cell receptor beta chains share one sample of origin, sequenced in a study of post-analysis software for immune sequencing data. Study findings and constraints: Patients carried four or five TRBV segments more frequently than controls did, and TRBV5-6, TRBV5-1 and TRBV20-1 were among them.

These TCRs' antigens remain unknown. cDNA libraries of TCR beta carried unique molecular identifiers. TCRdb re-derived calls from the PCR reads in MiXCR, one entry per CDR3 protein. The sample consists of some 500,000 distinct CDR3 sequences, under 55% of them appearing once. Sequences were obtained from blood. The receptors here all came from a girl aged 5-17 years with multiple sclerosis.

The chain carries TRBV20-1 and TRBJ1-5; TRBD1 is a possible D gene (5 bases). CDR3 length: 15 residues. Germline values: CDR1 DFQATT, CDR2 SNEGSKA (reference sequence). With 2 bases removed from V and 7 bases from J, the gap between germline ends came to 18 bases. The CDR3 region has the DNA TGCAGTGCTAGATCCCCCGTGGGGGAAGGGCAGCCCCAGCATTTT. It specifies CSARSPVGEGQPQHF.

The table lists this clonotype with a few counts. The J gene is TRBJ1-6, the V gene TRBV12-3 or TRBV12-4, with 8 bases lining up with TRBD1. J gave up 12 bases and V 3 bases, and 7 bases lay outside the gene matches. The CDR3 runs 14 residues. The CDR3 DNA sequence: TGTGCCAGCAGTTTGGACAGGGATGGTGGACCCCTCCACTTT. Its translation is CASSLDRDGGPLHF.

The chain recombines TRBV29-1 with TRBJ2-1; 7 bases line up with TRBD2. The germline CDR1 and CDR2 sequences are SQVTM and ANQGSEA. The CDR3 runs 14 residues. V was clipped by 8 bases and J by 1 base; unmatched bases: 8. The CDR3 coding sequence is TGCAGCCACCCCGCGGGAGAGTCCTACAATGAGCAGTTCTTC. Protein product: CSHPAGESYNEQFF.

The chain combines TRBV20-1 with TRBJ2-7, with D perhaps given as TRBD1 or TRBD2 (5 bases each). The CDR3 length is 12 residues. Germline V gene lookup returns CDR1 DFQATT and CDR2 SNEGSKA (reference sequence). The V end was cut by 0 bases, the J end by 2 bases, with 5 bases between. The CDR3 loop is CSAREGAYEQYF. The CDR3 nucleotides are TGCAGTGCTAGAGAGGGGGCCTACGAGCAGTACTTC.

With respect to this clonotype: At one end, the junction sequence differs from germline, possibly due to a read error. The rearrangement uses TRBV6-2 or TRBV6-3 and TRBJ2-1, with 7 bases fitting TRBD2. Germline-derived CDR1 and CDR2 are MNHEY and SVGEGT. This CDR3 has 15 amino acids. The CDR3 nucleotides are TGTGCCAGCAGGGTGTTTAGCGGGCGCGACAATGGGCAGTTCTTC. Translation gives CASRVFSGRDNGQFF.

CDR3 DNA sequence: TGTGCCACCAGTGAGAGAGGGATTTCCTACAATGAGCAGTTCTTC. Amino acid sequence: CATSERGISYNEQFF. The rearrangement uses TRBV24-1 and TRBJ2-1; D perhaps matches TRBD2 (5 bases). The V gene lost 4 bases and the J gene lost 1 base, with 10 bases spanning the gap. CDR3 length: 15 amino acids. CDR1 and CDR2 from the germline V gene are KGHDR and SFDVKD.

Only a few counts were recorded for this clonotype. The rearrangement links TRBV7-8 to TRBJ2-1, with D uncertain. The CDR3 is 13 residues long. Germline loops: CDR1 SGHVS, CDR2 FQNEAQ. The V end lost 2 bases, the J end lost 3 bases, and 5 bases lay between the germline ends. The CDR3 DNA is TGTGCCAGCAGCTTACCAAACTACAATGAGCAGTTCTTC. Its protein product is CASSLPNYNEQFF.

This clonotype was seen more than once but under ten times. In nucleotides, the CDR3 is TGCGCCAGCAGCTTGACCGCAAGGACTAGCGGGGGGGCAACGGAGCAGTTCTTC. Translation: CASSLTARTSGGATEQFF. The chain is built from TRBV5-1 and TRBJ2-1, with 15 bases that match TRBD2. The CDR3 covers 18 residues. The germline gives CDR1 SGHRS, CDR2 YFSETQ. The J segment lost 10 bases and the V segment lost 1 base, leaving 12 bases of the junction unmatched.

The chain is built from TRBV11-2 and TRBJ2-3, with a weak D call TRBD1 (5 bases). V was shortened by 4 bases and J by 7 bases, with 12 bases between the two germline ends. This CDR3 is 13 amino acids long. The germline gives CDR1 SGHAT, CDR2 FQNNGV. CDR3 sequence: CASSSGAAYTQYF. The CDR3 coding sequence is TGTGCCAGCAGCTCTGGGGCGGCCTATACGCAGTATTTT.

The chain links TRBV27 to TRBJ2-7; no firm D call. CDR1 is MNHEY and CDR2 is SMNVEV in the germline V gene (reference sequence). Trimming stripped 7 bases from V and 6 bases from J, with 13 bases between. The CDR3 is 12 residues long. This chain's CDR3 is CASKPNWGEQYF. DNA of the CDR3: TGTGCCAGCAAACCCAACTGGGGCGAGCAGTACTTC.

This clonotype was seen a few times. J is TRBJ2-1 and V is TRBV12-3 or TRBV12-4, with a tentative D call TRBD2 (7 bases). Trimming cost V 5 bases and J 7 bases, with 21 bases left between them. The CDR3 has 16 amino acids. CDR3 sequence reads: CASSGGRVPGRNEQFF. CDR3 in DNA: TGTGCCAGCAGTGGGGGGCGCGTGCCCGGGAGGAATGAGCAGTTCTTC.

This clonotype was seen only a few times. The chain is built from TRBV20-1 and TRBJ2-7; 9 bases line up with TRBD2. J was trimmed by 1 base and V by 0 bases; bases with no gene match: 4. The CDR3 has 15 amino acids. CDR1 and CDR2 from the germline V gene are DFQATT and SNEGSKA (reference sequence). Here the CDR3 reads CSARDLSGRSYEQYF. The CDR3 nucleotides read TGCAGTGCTAGAGATCTCAGCGGGAGGTCCTACGAGCAGTACTTC.

The V call is TRBV29-1, the J call TRBJ2-1; a weak D match, TRBD2 (6 bases). V shed 7 bases and J shed 15 bases, with 16 bases lying between them. The length of the CDR3 is 10 residues. Germline assignment: CDR1 SQVTM and CDR2 ANQGSEA. The CDR3 DNA follows: TGCAGCGCTACCGGGACTCTTTGGTTCTTC. It codes for CSATGTLWFF.

V and J are TRBV27 and TRBJ2-3; perhaps TRBD1 as D (6 bases). The CDR3 consists of 13 residues. Trimming stripped 6 bases from V and 4 bases from J, with 11 bases between. CDR1 and CDR2 from the germline V gene are MNHEY and SMNVEV (reference sequence). This CDR3 is CASSPWGPDTQYF. The CDR3 DNA is TGTGCCAGCAGCCCCTGGGGGCCAGATACGCAGTATTTT.

This clonotype was counted a few times. The rearrangement joins TRBV7-9 to TRBJ1-1; D remains ambiguous. The germline CDR1 and CDR2 sequences are SEHNR and FQNEAQ (reference sequence). This CDR3 has 14 residues. V dropped 5 bases and J dropped 1 base, with 11 bases sitting between them. The CDR3 loop reads CASSPPPGNTEAFF. CDR3 DNA sequence: TGTGCCAGCAGCCCCCCCCCGGGGAACACTGAAGCTTTCTTT.

The rearrangement links TRBV4-2 to TRBJ1-1; the D is unclear. Trimming stripped 4 bases from V and 1 base from J, with 13 bases between. This CDR3 region has 15 residues. CDR1 is LGHNA and CDR2 is YNFKEQ in the germline V gene. The CDR3 coding sequence is TGTGCCAGCAGCCCCCGGGATAACAAGAACACTGAAGCTTTCTTT. Amino acid sequence: CASSPRDNKNTEAFF.

This clonotype was observed once. The V gene is TRBV29-1, the J gene TRBJ2-7; D call uncertain. The CDR3 has 17 amino acids. Trimming took off 2 bases at V and 0 bases at J, with 20 bases between the two ends. In germline, CDR1 is SQVTM, CDR2 ANQGSEA. CDR3 nucleotides: TGCAGCGTTGAACTTCGGTCTAACGGGTCCCTCTCCTACGAGCAGTACTTC. Translating gives CSVELRSNGSLSYEQYF.

This clonotype was counted only a few times. The chain uses TRBV28 and TRBJ2-3, with 7 bases lining up with TRBD2. CDR1 is MDHEN and CDR2 is SYDVKM in the germline V gene. Germline trimming cut 4 bases from V and 7 bases from J; bases unmatched to any gene: 11. There are 15 residues in the CDR3. The CDR3 is CASSYLADPANTQYF. In DNA form, the CDR3 reads TGTGCCAGCAGTTACCTAGCGGACCCCGCGAATACGCAGTATTTT.

The chain carries TRBV2 and TRBJ2-7; D is undetermined. Trimming took off 6 bases at V and 7 bases at J, with 16 bases between the two ends. The germline V gene has CDR1 SNHLY and CDR2 FYNNEI. The CDR3 runs to 13 residues. The CDR3 is CASRPGVLTEQYF. The CDR3 coding sequence is TGTGCCAGCAGGCCAGGCGTTCTTACTGAGCAGTACTTC.

This chain links TRBV6-1 with TRBJ2-6, with D uncertain. The CDR3 spans 15 residues. With 1 base removed from V and 0 bases from J, the gap between germline ends came to 4 bases. Germline values: CDR1 MNHNS, CDR2 SASEGT. Here the CDR3 reads CASSEGGSGANVLTF. CDR3 DNA sequence: TGTGCCAGCAGTGAAGGAGGCTCTGGGGCCAACGTCCTGACTTTC.

With respect to this clonotype: Mismatch with germline at one junction end may stem from a read error. The chain couples TRBV27 to TRBJ2-7, with TRBD2 matching 11 bases. This CDR3 has 16 residues. The V gene's germline CDR1 is MNHEY and CDR2 SMNVEV (reference sequence). The CDR3 sequence: CAGSAITSGSIYEQYF. CDR3 bases: TGTGCCGGCAGTGCAATAACTAGCGGGAGCATCTACGAGCAGTACTTC.

The V and J genes are TRBV3-1 and TRBJ2-4; 10 bases are shared with TRBD2. CDR1 is LGHDT, CDR2 YNNKEL, per germline (reference sequence). With V trimmed by 3 bases and J by 2 bases, 4 bases remained unmatched. The CDR3 has 16 amino acids. The CDR3 is CASSQGTSVSKNIQYF. CDR3 nucleotide sequence: TGTGCCAGCAGCCAGGGGACTAGCGTATCCAAAAACATTCAGTACTTC.